The 27 T cell receptor beta chains below all came from one sample that was sequenced in a study of cytomegalovirus exposure and HLA in healthy donors. The primer mix had 60 Vbeta and 13 Jbeta primers. Clones were read by immunoSEQ multiplex PCR, and TCRdb kept only the in-frame ones, dropping some. The sample comprises 140,000 or so clones, over 60% of which are singletons, and approximately 6.5% rests with the top ten. Specimen: PBMCs. The receptors come from a woman aged 60-70 years in good health and CMV-seronegative.

This rearrangement joins TRBV29-1 to TRBJ2-7; D not certain. CDR3 length: 12 amino acids. Germline V gives CDR1 SQVTM, CDR2 ANQGSEA. V dropped 4 bases and J dropped 1 base, with 8 bases sitting between them. The CDR3 is CSVAPSSYEQYF. In DNA, the CDR3 is TGCAGCGTTGCCCCCAGTTCCTACGAGCAGTACTTC.

This clone was seen just once. This chain uses TRBV4-2 with TRBJ1-1; D gene ambiguous. CDR1 is LGHNA and CDR2 is YNFKEQ in the germline V gene. V was shortened by 1 base and J by 1 base, with 13 bases between the two germline ends. The CDR3 runs 16 residues. This chain's CDR3 is CASSQVVRAPNTEAFF. Here the CDR3 DNA reads TGTGCCAGCAGCCAAGTGGTGAGGGCGCCGAACACTGAAGCTTTCTTT.

J is TRBJ2-3 and V is TRBV27; TRBD1 matches 7 bases. The V gene's germline CDR1 is MNHEY and CDR2 SMNVEV (reference sequence). The CDR3 extends over 14 amino acids. The V and J ends lost 5 bases and 5 bases, in that order; junction bases with no gene match: 7. The CDR3 nucleotides are TGTGCCAGCAGTAACCGGGACAGTAAAGATACGCAGTATTTT. It yields the protein CASSNRDSKDTQYF.

The V gene is TRBV7-2, the J gene TRBJ2-3, with D unresolved. Per the germline V gene, CDR1 is SGHTA and CDR2 is FQGNSA. This CDR3 has 13 residues. Trimming shortened V by 5 bases and J by 4 bases, and 10 bases separated the two germline ends. The CDR3 coding sequence is TGTGCCAGCAGCCTATTGAGTGCAGATACGCAGTATTTT. Its translation is CASSLLSADTQYF.

Concerning this clone itself: One end of the junction does not line up with germline, which may come from a read error. The genes are TRBV7-9 and TRBJ1-6, with TRBD1 matching over 7 bases. The CDR3 consists of 15 residues. Germline CDR1 and CDR2: SEHNR and FQNEAQ (reference sequence). The CDR3 DNA follows: TGTTCCAGCAGCTTAGAACAGGGGTATAATTCACCCCTCCACTTT. Amino acid sequence: CSSSLEQGYNSPLHF.

The sample holds one count of this clone. This chain connects TRBV6-6 to TRBJ1-1; TRBD1 matches 10 bases. Germline CDR1 is MNHNY and CDR2 is SVGAGI (reference sequence). The V gene end was trimmed by 2 bases and the J gene end by 5 bases; junction bases not matched to a gene: 8. The CDR3 covers 16 residues. For the CDR3, the DNA is TGTGCCAGCAGTTACCAAACGACAGGGGGCAAGACTGAAGCTTTCTTT. Its translation is CASSYQTTGGKTEAFF.

The genes are TRBV28 and TRBJ2-1; 15 bases match TRBD2. The CDR3 loop spans 15 amino acids. Germline assignment: CDR1 MDHEN and CDR2 SYDVKM. With V trimmed by 5 bases and J by 7 bases, 3 bases remained unmatched. Written as DNA, the CDR3 is TGTGCCAGCAGTACTGGGACTAGCGGGAGGAATGAGCAGTTCTTC. Protein product: CASSTGTSGRNEQFF.

CDR3 DNA: TGTGCCAGTAGACCCGACAGGGGCTACGAGCAGTACTTC. Amino acids: CASRPDRGYEQYF. J is TRBJ2-7 and V is TRBV19; TRBD1 aligns across 8 bases. Losses at the gene ends were 6 bases for V and 3 bases for J; bases not matched to a gene: 4. The CDR3 contains 13 residues. Per the germline V gene, CDR1 is LNHDA and CDR2 is SQIVND (reference sequence).

The sample holds one count of this clone. The V call is TRBV4-1, the J call TRBJ1-2; possible D gene TRBD1, 6 bases. V lost 0 bases, J lost 6 bases, and 17 bases lay in between. In germline, CDR1 is MGHRA, CDR2 YSYEKL. This CDR3 region has 16 residues. CDR3 DNA sequence: TGCGCCAGCAGCCAAGAAGGAGGGGGGGCGTCGCATGGCTACACCTTC. Translation gives CASSQEGGGASHGYTF.

The chain uses TRBV15 and TRBJ2-1, with 7 bases that match TRBD1. CDR1 and CDR2 (germline): LNHNV, YYDKDF (reference sequence). The CDR3 has 17 residues. Trimming took 0 bases from V and 3 from J; bases not matched to a gene: 8. The CDR3 region has the DNA TGTGCCACCAGCAGAGATTATGGGACAGTTAACTACAATGAGCAGTTCTTC. Translating gives CATSRDYGTVNYNEQFF.

Remarks on this clone: Other DNA variants within this sample encode the same CDR3. J is TRBJ2-3 and V is TRBV5-4; D possibly corresponds to TRBD1 (6 bases). V lost 0 bases and J 3 bases, leaving 11 bases between the germline ends. The CDR3 is 15 amino acids. Germline V gene lookup returns CDR1 SGHNT and CDR2 YYREEE (reference sequence). The CDR3 bases are TGTGCCAGCAGCTTGGGGGGGCAGGGTACAGATACGCAGTATTTT. Translated, it gives CASSLGGQGTDTQYF.

The chain uses TRBV28 and TRBJ2-7; the D gene is possibly TRBD2 (6 bases). Trimming left V 2 bases short and J 2 bases short, with 10 bases between. CDR3 size: 14 residues. Germline CDR1 and CDR2: MDHEN and SYDVKM. The CDR3 DNA sequence: TGTGCCAGCAGTTTAGGGACTTATACCTACGAGCAGTACTTC. It yields the protein CASSLGTYTYEQYF.

This rearrangement joins TRBV18 to TRBJ2-1; D is possibly TRBD2 (6 bases). This CDR3 has 15 amino acids. Germline V gene lookup returns CDR1 KGHSH and CDR2 LQKENI. Trimming shortened V by 3 bases and J by 5 bases, and 14 bases separated the two germline ends. The CDR3 nucleotides are TGTGCCAGCTCACCCCCACGGCGGGGTAACAATGAGCAGTTCTTC. This sequence encodes CASSPPRRGNNEQFF.

The gene calls are TRBV6-1 and TRBJ1-2; D is possibly TRBD1 (5 bases). Germline V lookup: CDR1 MNHNS, CDR2 SASEGT. The CDR3 loop spans 14 amino acids. Trimming removed 0 bases at V and 4 bases at J, with 9 bases between. The CDR3, as DNA: TGTGCCAGCAGTGAAGCTGCAGGGATCTATGGCTACACCTTC. It translates to CASSEAAGIYGYTF.

V is TRBV5-4 and J is TRBJ2-1, with TRBD2 matching over 12 bases. The CDR3 runs to 15 residues. The trim removed 2 bases at V and 10 bases at J, leaving 7 bases unmatched. Germline values: CDR1 SGHNT, CDR2 YYREEE (reference sequence). The CDR3 loop reads CASSFGLAGGLEQFF. DNA of the CDR3: TGTGCCAGCAGCTTCGGGCTAGCGGGGGGGCTGGAGCAGTTCTTC.

This clone was picked up one time. The V call is TRBV7-2, the J call TRBJ2-2; 8 bases fit TRBD2. The CDR3 totals 15 residues. The V gene's germline CDR1 is SGHTA and CDR2 FQGNSA. V lost 7 bases to trimming and J lost 6 bases; unmatched junction nucleotides: 10. CDR3: CASTLPGRASGELFF. The CDR3 DNA reads as TGTGCCAGCACCCTGCCCGGGAGGGCTTCCGGGGAGCTGTTTTTT.

About this clone: The junction does not match germline at one end; this may be a read error. This chain joins TRBV27 and TRBJ2-1, with no clear D. Per the germline V gene, CDR1 is MNHEY and CDR2 is SMNVEV (reference sequence). The CDR3 loop spans 13 amino acids. DNA for the CDR3: TGTGCCAGCAGCCGTTGGCCGTCCGCGACTGGTGTCTTC. Its translation is CASSRWPSATGVF.

This clone was seen a few times. The chain combines TRBV9 with TRBJ2-2, with 9 bases identical to TRBD1. The CDR3 totals 16 residues. CDR1 and CDR2 (germline): SGDLS, YYNGEE. J gave up 6 bases and V 3 bases, and 9 bases lay outside the gene matches. The CDR3 protein is CASSAGTGKIAGELFF. The DNA of the CDR3 is TGTGCCAGCAGCGCCGGGACAGGGAAGATCGCCGGGGAGCTGTTTTTT.

This clone was observed a single time. The V call is TRBV2, the J call TRBJ1-5; 8 bases are a match to TRBD1. The V gene end was trimmed by 6 bases and the J gene end by 0 bases; junction bases not matched to a gene: 1. The CDR3 covers 14 residues. Germline CDR1 SNHLY, CDR2 FYNNEI. The CDR3 DNA sequence: TGTGCCAGCAGGCAGGGGGCTAGCAATCAGCCCCAGCATTTT. Encoded protein: CASRQGASNQPQHF.

The chain combines TRBV5-1 with TRBJ2-6; D is unclear. This CDR3 region has 15 residues. Germline values: CDR1 SGHRS, CDR2 YFSETQ. V was trimmed by 1 base and J by 0 bases, leaving 5 bases between them. As DNA, the CDR3 is TGCGCCAGCAGCTTGACGGTCTCTGGGGCCAACGTCCTGACTTTC. Residues: CASSLTVSGANVLTF.

The chain combines TRBV27 with TRBJ1-2; 8 nucleotides match TRBD1. The CDR3 consists of 14 residues. Per germline, CDR1 MNHEY and CDR2 SMNVEV (reference sequence). V was pared by 5 bases and J by 5 bases, with 7 bases of the junction left unmatched. The CDR3 nucleotides read TGTGCCAGCAGTCCACGGGACAGGAGATATGGCTACACCTTC. It specifies CASSPRDRRYGYTF.

The chain joins TRBV5-1 to TRBJ2-5; 9 nucleotides match TRBD2. Germline V gene lookup returns CDR1 SGHRS and CDR2 YFSETQ. The V gene end was trimmed by 4 bases and the J gene end by 5 bases; junction bases not matched to a gene: 9. This CDR3 has 15 residues. The CDR3 sequence is CASSPRSGSGETQYF. In nucleotides, the CDR3 is TGCGCCAGCAGCCCGCGTAGCGGGAGTGGGGAGACCCAGTACTTC.

This chain uses TRBV7-9 with TRBJ1-4; D perhaps matches TRBD1 (5 bases). This CDR3 has 13 residues. Germline loops: CDR1 SEHNR, CDR2 FQNEAQ (reference sequence). V gave up 1 base and J gave up 6 bases, with 6 bases separating them. This CDR3 reads CASSLGQYEKLFF. The DNA of the CDR3 is TGTGCCAGCAGCTTAGGACAGTATGAAAAACTGTTTTTT.

This clone appeared a few times. This sequence joins TRBV9 and TRBJ2-1; 10 bases agree with TRBD2. Germline CDR1 SGDLS, CDR2 YYNGEE. The V and J ends lost 4 bases and 7 bases, in that order; junction bases with no gene match: 14. This CDR3 is 17 amino acids long. CDR3 loop: CASSTWTSGLSGNEQFF. The CDR3 coding sequence is TGTGCCAGCAGCACCTGGACTAGCGGCCTTTCAGGAAATGAGCAGTTCTTC.

This clone was counted a few times. This sample also contains other DNA sequences that code for the same CDR3. The CDR3 DNA follows: TGCGCCAGCAGCCTCGGGACTAGCGGCTACGAGCAGTACTTC. Its translation is CASSLGTSGYEQYF. The gene calls are TRBV5-1 and TRBJ2-7; 11 bases are shared with TRBD2. Trimming removed 4 bases from V and 3 bases from J; junction bases left unmatched: 3. This CDR3 has 14 amino acids. Per germline, CDR1 SGHRS and CDR2 YFSETQ.

About this clone itself: The same CDR3 is also encoded by other DNA sequences in this sample. The chain links TRBV27 to TRBJ1-1, with 10 bases matching TRBD1. Germline CDR1 and CDR2: MNHEY and SMNVEV (reference sequence). This CDR3 spans 14 amino acids. The J segment lost 4 bases and the V segment lost 3 bases, leaving 2 bases of the junction unmatched. The CDR3 spells CASSLRTGGTEAFF. CDR3 nucleotide sequence: TGTGCCAGCAGTTTGAGGACAGGGGGCACTGAAGCTTTCTTT.

The rearrangement uses TRBV9 and TRBJ2-7; 10 bases match TRBD1. CDR1 SGDLS and CDR2 YYNGEE come from the germline V gene. V trimming: 0 bases; J trimming: 5 bases; junction bases outside the gene matches: 2. The CDR3 runs 14 residues. The CDR3 protein is CASSVEGTGDEQYF. The DNA of the CDR3 is TGTGCCAGCAGCGTAGAAGGGACAGGGGACGAGCAGTACTTC.